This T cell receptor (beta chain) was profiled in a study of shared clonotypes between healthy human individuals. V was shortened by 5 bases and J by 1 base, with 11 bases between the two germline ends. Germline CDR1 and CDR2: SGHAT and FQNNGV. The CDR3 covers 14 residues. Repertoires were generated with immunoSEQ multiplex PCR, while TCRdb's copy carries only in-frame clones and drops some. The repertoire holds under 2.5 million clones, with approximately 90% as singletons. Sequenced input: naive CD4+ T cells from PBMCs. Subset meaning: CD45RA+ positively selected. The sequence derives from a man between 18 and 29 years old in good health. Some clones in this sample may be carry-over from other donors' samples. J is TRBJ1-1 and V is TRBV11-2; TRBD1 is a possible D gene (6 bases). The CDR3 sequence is CASSKEGENTEAFF. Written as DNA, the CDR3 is TGTGCCAGCAGCAAAGAGGGGGAGAACACTGAAGCTTTCTTT.